The rows below give T cell receptor beta chains drawn from one sample of a study of OX40 agonist ivuxolimab in advanced cancers. Some clones are missing from TCRdb's copy, which holds only in-frame ones; the method was immunoSEQ multiplex PCR. The profile shows 90,000 or so clones, 87% of them singletons. Here the sequenced sample was CD4+ or CD8+ T cells sorted from blood, taken in a trial of the OX40 agonist ivuxolimab. Receptors originate from an adult with an advanced solid tumor such as melanoma, head and neck, liver or kidney cancer. Each CDR3 is given without its conserved first and last residue.

TRBV19	13	TRBJ1-4	ASRPSPGGREKLF
TRBV19	11	TRBJ1-5	ASSVQGLGPQH
TRBV6-1	12	TRBJ2-7	ASGRQVASYEQY
TRBV6-6	11	TRBJ1-5	ASSYGLDQPQH
TRBV6-4	12	TRBJ1-5	ASSDVYSNQPQH
TRBV5-1	12	TRBJ2-1	ASSRDLSYNEQF
TRBV6-1	12	TRBJ1-5	ASSEAGGNQPQH
TRBV5-1	13	TRBJ2-7	ASSLVGGRNYEQY
TRBV5-1	10	TRBJ1-2	ASSSTGFGYT
TRBV7-2	11	TRBJ2-7	ASSLVSGYEQY
TRBV7-2	11	TRBJ1-1	ASSFTQGAGAF
TRBV15	12	TRBJ2-2	AIKEGSNTGELF
TRBV11-2	9	TRBJ2-1	ASSLDSEQF
TRBV6-5	14	TRBJ2-2	ASSYSGVGGTGELF